Shown below are 29 T cell receptor beta chains from a single sample sequenced in a study of blood T cell repertoires in COVID-19. The data were produced by immunoSEQ multiplex PCR, yet TCRdb's version contains in-frame clones alone and is incomplete. The table records approximately 160,000 clones, 80% to 90% of them present only once. Sequences were obtained from peripheral blood. These TCRs come from a woman in her seventies with acute or convalescent COVID-19.

V usage is TRBV9 and J usage is TRBJ1-3; D is uncertain. The CDR3 consists of 14 residues. From germline, CDR1 is SGDLS and CDR2 YYNGEE. V lost 1 base, J lost 3 bases, and 8 bases lay in between. CDR3 amino acids: CASSVREVGNTIYF. The CDR3 bases are TGTGCCAGCAGCGTAAGGGAGGTTGGAAACACCATATATTTT. Drawing the rest from reference TRBV9 and TRBJ1-3, the complete variable domain is DSGVTQTPKHLITATGQRVTLRCSPRSGDLSVYWYQQSLDQGLQFLIQYYNGEERAKGNILERFSAQQFPDLHSELNLSSLELGDSALYFCASSVREVGNTIYFGEGSWLTVV.

The chain uses TRBV2 and TRBJ2-1; possible D gene TRBD1, 5 bases. Trimming took off 2 bases at V and 3 bases at J, with 8 bases between the two ends. The CDR3 consists of 14 residues. Germline loops: CDR1 SNHLY, CDR2 FYNNEI. In nucleotides, the CDR3 is TGTGCCAGCAGTGAAAGGGGCTACTACAATGAGCAGTTCTTC. Protein product: CASSERGYYNEQFF.

The CDR3 bases are TGTGCCAGCAGGACCGGGACTAGCGGATACAATGAGCAGTTCTTC. Translated, it gives CASRTGTSGYNEQFF. The V gene is TRBV28, the J gene TRBJ2-1; 11 nucleotides match TRBD2. This CDR3 is built from 15 residues. Germline V lookup: CDR1 MDHEN, CDR2 SYDVKM. Trimming removed 6 bases from V and 4 bases from J; junction bases left unmatched: 5. The full variable domain, its missing parts supplied by reference TRBV28 and TRBJ2-1, is DVKVTQSSRYLVKRTGEKVFLECVQDMDHENMFWYRQDPGLGLRLIYFSYDVKMKEKGDIPEGYSVSREKKERFSLILESASTNQTSMYLCASRTGTSGYNEQFFGPGTRLTVL.

The rearrangement links TRBV29-1 to TRBJ1-3; possible D gene TRBD1, 5 bases. V was pared by 5 bases and J by 0 bases, with 11 bases between. Germline CDR1 reads SQVTM; CDR2 reads ANQGSEA. CDR3 length equals 14 residues. CDR3 in amino acids: CSVSGSGSGNTIYF. DNA of the CDR3: TGCAGCGTTTCAGGGTCCGGCTCTGGAAACACCATATATTTT.

This sequence joins TRBV28 and TRBJ1-1; 9 bases fit TRBD1. Germline lookup yields CDR1 MDHEN and CDR2 SYDVKM. Trimming cost V 4 bases and J 6 bases; bases outside gene matches: 3. CDR3 length: 13 amino acids. The CDR3 is CASSSRQGAEAFF. The CDR3 DNA follows: TGTGCCAGCAGTTCCAGACAGGGGGCTGAAGCTTTCTTT. The complete variable domain, with remaining parts taken from reference TRBV28 and TRBJ1-1, reads DVKVTQSSRYLVKRTGEKVFLECVQDMDHENMFWYRQDPGLGLRLIYFSYDVKMKEKGDIPEGYSVSREKKERFSLILESASTNQTSMYLCASSSRQGAEAFFGQGTRLTVV.

The V call is TRBV29-1, the J call TRBJ2-2; D unresolved. CDR3 size: 10 residues. The V and J ends lost 5 bases and 8 bases respectively, with 6 bases between them. Germline V gene sequence: CDR1 SQVTM, CDR2 ANQGSEA. CDR3 DNA: TGCAGCGTTTTTCAGGGGGAGCTGTTTTTT. Translation: CSVFQGELFF.

This chain links TRBV19 with TRBJ1-1; 7 bases fit TRBD1. Germline loops: CDR1 LNHDA, CDR2 SQIVND (reference sequence). The CDR3 spans 13 residues. V gave up 0 bases and J gave up 8 bases; unmatched junction bases: 3. CDR3 coding DNA: TGTGCCAGTAGTATAGAGGACAGGACCGAAGCTTTCTTT. Translating gives CASSIEDRTEAFF.

The chain couples TRBV4-1 to TRBJ2-1; 8 bases fit TRBD1. CDR1 and CDR2 (germline): MGHRA, YSYEKL. CDR3 size: 21 residues. Trimming removed 1 base from V and 4 bases from J; junction bases left unmatched: 21. The CDR3 loop reads CASSQVPGTGTSNTAYNEQFF. As DNA, the CDR3 is TGCGCCAGCAGCCAAGTTCCCGGGACAGGCACCTCGAATACCGCTTACAATGAGCAGTTCTTC.

The rearrangement joins TRBV27 to TRBJ2-2, with D tentatively TRBD2 (5 bases). There are 17 residues in the CDR3. The germline gives CDR1 MNHEY, CDR2 SMNVEV (reference sequence). V lost 8 bases, J lost 0 bases, and 19 bases lay in between. The CDR3, as DNA: TGTGCCAGCGGGAAGCGGTCGGGCGGAGCGAACACCGGGGAGCTGTTTTTT. The encoded protein is CASGKRSGGANTGELFF.

This chain's CDR3 is CATSQGAAKNIQYF. The CDR3 nucleotides are TGTGCCACCAGCCAGGGTGCGGCCAAAAACATTCAGTACTTC. V usage is TRBV15 and J usage is TRBJ2-4; D is possibly TRBD1 (5 bases). CDR3 size: 14 residues. Germline V CDR1 and CDR2: LNHNV, YYDKDF (reference sequence). With 5 bases removed from V and 1 base from J, the gap between germline ends came to 9 bases.

This sequence joins TRBV7-9 and TRBJ2-3, with D tentatively TRBD1 (6 bases). Germline loops: CDR1 SEHNR, CDR2 FQNEAQ (reference sequence). The CDR3 spans 16 residues. Trimming took off 5 bases at V and 2 bases at J, with 17 bases between the two ends. This CDR3 is CASSPVLGHNTDTQYF. As DNA, the CDR3 is TGTGCCAGCAGCCCGGTGCTGGGACACAACACAGATACGCAGTATTTT. Drawing the rest from reference TRBV7-9 and TRBJ2-3, the complete variable domain is DTGVSQNPRHKITKRGQNVTFRCDPISEHNRLYWYRQTLGQGPEFLTYFQNEAQLEKSRLLSDRFSAERPKGSFSTLEIQRTEQGDSAMYLCASSPVLGHNTDTQYFGPGTRLTVL.

Only one count was recorded for this clone. The CDR3 region is CASSQGVGYGYTF. The CDR3 nucleotides read TGTGCCAGCAGTCAAGGGGTTGGCTATGGCTACACCTTC. The genes are TRBV12-3 or TRBV12-4 and TRBJ1-2, with a tentative D call TRBD1 (5 bases). CDR3 length: 13 amino acids. V was pared by 5 bases and J by 4 bases, with 11 bases between.

This rearrangement joins TRBV18 to TRBJ2-7, with D possibly being TRBD2 (5 bases). The CDR3 contains 15 residues. V lost 0 bases to trimming and J lost 5 bases, with 14 bases between them. Germline V gives CDR1 KGHSH, CDR2 LQKENI. For the CDR3, the DNA is TGTGCCAGCTCACCACCGTCTAAGGAGGCCCACGAGCAGTACTTC. Translating gives CASSPPSKEAHEQYF.

This rearrangement joins TRBV10-1 to TRBJ2-7; 10 bases are a match to TRBD2. Germline assignment: CDR1 WNHNN and CDR2 SYGVQD (reference sequence). This CDR3 spans 15 amino acids. V shed 8 bases and J 2 bases; nucleotides not matched to a gene: 9. CDR3 coding DNA: TGCGCCAGCCGGGGGCTAGCGGGAGTTACCTACGAGCAGTACTTC. It specifies CASRGLAGVTYEQYF.

In its sample, this clone was seen a few times. The chain carries TRBV2 and TRBJ1-5, with 10 bases identical to TRBD1. The CDR3 totals 18 residues. V lost 6 bases and J lost 2; bases outside the gene matches: 13. Germline V CDR1 and CDR2: SNHLY, FYNNEI. CDR3 bases: TGTGCCAGCAGCGATCCGGGACAGGGGTTTCGTGGCAATCAGCCCCAGCATTTT. It codes for CASSDPGQGFRGNQPQHF.

The chain couples TRBV6-5 to TRBJ2-3, with 7 bases lining up with TRBD1. After removal of 6 bases from V and 4 bases from J, the junction contained 10 bases not matched to a gene. The CDR3 loop spans 15 amino acids. Germline V gene data show CDR1 as MNHEY and CDR2 as SVGAGI. The CDR3: CASRSLTGVPDTQYF. CDR3 nucleotide sequence: TGTGCCAGCAGGTCATTAACAGGGGTTCCAGATACGCAGTATTTT.

This rearrangement joins TRBV5-6 to TRBJ1-2, with 7 positions matching TRBD1. Looked up from germline, CDR1 is SGHDT and CDR2 is YYEEEE. The V gene end was trimmed by 0 bases and the J gene end by 4 bases; junction bases not matched to a gene: 3. This CDR3 has 14 amino acids. The CDR3 coding sequence is TGTGCCAGCAGCTTGGGCCCAGGGGGCTATGGCTACACCTTC. Amino acids: CASSLGPGGYGYTF.

The genes are TRBV24-1 and TRBJ2-2; TRBD2 might be the D (6 bases). Germline V gene data show CDR1 as KGHDR and CDR2 as SFDVKD. V gave up 4 bases and J gave up 1 base, with 15 bases separating them. The length of the CDR3 is 17 residues. The CDR3 region is CATSDHALGGNTGELFF. The CDR3 nucleotides read TGTGCCACCAGTGACCATGCCCTCGGGGGGAACACCGGGGAGCTGTTTTTT.

The J gene is TRBJ2-2, the V gene TRBV9, with D unresolved. The CDR3 contains 13 residues. V dropped 3 bases and J dropped 6 bases, with 9 bases sitting between them. Per the germline V gene, CDR1 is SGDLS and CDR2 is YYNGEE. The CDR3 here is CASSGGPPGELFF. The CDR3 coding sequence is TGTGCCAGCAGCGGAGGCCCCCCCGGGGAGCTGTTTTTT.

This clone was counted between two and nine times. The chain employs TRBV5-1 and TRBJ2-3, with a tentative D call TRBD2 (6 bases). Trimming shortened V by 4 bases and J by 1 base, and 16 bases separated the two germline ends. CDR1 SGHRS and CDR2 YFSETQ come from the germline V gene. CDR3 length equals 16 residues. The CDR3 spells CASSLPRLGGTDTQYF. The CDR3 coding sequence is TGCGCCAGCAGCCTACCTCGACTAGGGGGCACAGATACGCAGTATTTT.

The sample holds a few counts of this clone. The chain links TRBV7-8 to TRBJ2-3, with 7 bases identical to TRBD1. The CDR3 is 15 amino acids. The V gene's germline CDR1 is SGHVS and CDR2 FQNEAQ. V shed 6 bases and J 2 bases; nucleotides not matched to a gene: 8. The chain's CDR3 is CASRRTGVYTDTQYF. For the CDR3, the DNA is TGTGCCAGCAGGAGAACAGGGGTTTACACAGATACGCAGTATTTT.

In its sample, this clone was seen once. This sequence joins TRBV3-1 (or the pseudogene TRBV3-2) and TRBJ2-2; 7 nucleotides align to TRBD2. The CDR3 is 15 amino acids. V lost 4 bases, J lost 3 bases, and 5 bases stayed unmatched. The germline V gene encodes CDR1 LGHDT and CDR2 YNNKEL (reference sequence). The CDR3 spells CASSPGTTDTGELFF. CDR3 nucleotide sequence: TGTGCCAGCAGCCCCGGGACTACAGACACCGGGGAGCTGTTTTTT.

Only a few counts were recorded for this clone. The chain has TRBV7-2 and TRBJ1-5; 7 bases align to TRBD1. This CDR3 is built from 16 residues. V lost 8 bases, J lost 3 bases, and 13 bases stayed unmatched. The germline CDR1 and CDR2 sequences are SGHTA and FQGNSA. This CDR3 is CASSAEGGWNNQPQHF. Here the CDR3 DNA reads TGTGCCAGCTCCGCGGAAGGGGGCTGGAACAATCAGCCCCAGCATTTT.

There are a few counts of this clone. The chain employs TRBV6-5 and TRBJ2-7; TRBD1 agrees at 10 bases. The CDR3 spans 15 residues. V was clipped by 1 base and J by 2 bases; unmatched bases: 2. Germline values: CDR1 MNHEY, CDR2 SVGAGI. The CDR3: CASSYLGQGTYEQYF. CDR3 DNA: TGTGCCAGCAGTTACTTGGGACAGGGGACCTACGAGCAGTACTTC.

This chain joins TRBV12-3 or TRBV12-4 and TRBJ2-7, with D possibly TRBD1 on 6 matching bases. This CDR3 comprises 13 residues. The V end was cut by 6 bases, the J end by 2 bases, with 11 bases between. The CDR3 here is CASSRTATYEQYF. The CDR3 bases are TGTGCCAGCAGCAGGACAGCTACCTACGAGCAGTACTTC.

The chain uses TRBV5-6 and TRBJ1-1; D is uncertain. The germline CDR1 and CDR2 sequences are SGHDT and YYEEEE. The CDR3 runs 16 residues. V shed 2 bases and J shed 2 bases, with 16 bases lying between them. The CDR3 is CASSFMSWARNTEAFF. CDR3 DNA: TGTGCCAGCAGCTTTATGTCATGGGCCCGAAACACTGAAGCTTTCTTT.

V is TRBV7-6 and J is TRBJ2-1; 11 bases are a match to TRBD2. This CDR3 region has 15 residues. V shed 5 bases and J 8 bases; nucleotides not matched to a gene: 8. CDR1 SGHVS and CDR2 FNYEAQ come from the germline V gene. CDR3 DNA: TGTGCCAGCAGCCCCTTAGCGGGGGGGTCCTATGAGCAGTTCTTC. It translates to CASSPLAGGSYEQFF. The full variable domain, with the rest looked up from reference TRBV7-6 and TRBJ2-1, is GAGVSQSPRYKVTKRGQDVALRCDPISGHVSLYWYRQALGQGPEFLTYFNYEAQQDKSGLPNDRFSAERPEGSISTLTIQRTEQRDSAMYRCASSPLAGGSYEQFFGPGTRLTVL.

J is TRBJ1-6 and V is TRBV6-5; tentative D call: TRBD1 (5 bases). Trimming took 7 bases from V and 5 from J, leaving 12 bases between them. Germline V CDR1 and CDR2: MNHEY, SVGAGI. The CDR3 length is 14 residues. CDR3 in DNA: TGTGCCAGCAACGTCAGGGCGGATAATTCACCCCTCCACTTT. This translates into CASNVRADNSPLHF.

The chain carries TRBV7-3 and TRBJ2-3; D remains unclear. The V gene lost 6 bases and the J gene lost 2 bases, with 12 bases spanning the gap. CDR3 size: 14 residues. Germline assignment: CDR1 SGHTA and CDR2 FQGTGA. The CDR3 DNA reads as TGTGCCAGCAGAATAAGCCCCTCCACAGATACGCAGTATTTT. Amino acids: CASRISPSTDTQYF.